This T cell receptor beta chain was sequenced in a study of ipilimumab plus nivolumab after autologous stem cell transplantation. Using immunoSEQ multiplex PCR, the repertoire was profiled, and TCRdb retains in-frame clones only, with some absent. Altogether tens of thousands of clones are present, over 80% being singletons, with the ten largest covering 2.2%. Deletions cut 1 base from V and 4 bases from J, with 10 bases between. Germline CDR1 SEHNR, CDR2 FQNEAQ (reference sequence). The CDR3 runs to 15 residues. Patients received nivolumab 3 mg/kg at weeks 1, 4, 7, 10, then fortnightly to week 26. Sequences were derived from PBMCs, sampled in a trial of ipilimumab plus nivolumab as post-transplant consolidation. The TCR originated in a male donor with diffuse large B-cell lymphoma. J is TRBJ1-4 and V is TRBV7-9; D ambiguous. DNA for the CDR3: TGTGCCAGCAGCTTAGACCGGGCGGGTAATGAAAAACTGTTTTTT. This gives the protein CASSLDRAGNEKLFF.